Below, 21 T cell receptor beta chains from the same sample are listed, as sequenced in a study of T cell responses to AZD1222 COVID-19 vaccine. Libraries were prepared by immunoSEQ multiplex PCR; TCRdb keeps only in-frame clonotypes and omits some of them. The data hold 150,000 to 200,000 clones, with 90% to 95% observed a single time. The sample consisted of peripheral blood, taken 28 days after the second dose of the MenACWY control vaccine. These receptors originate from an adult who received the MenACWY meningococcal vaccine as a control.

The CDR3 loop reads CASSPDPRQGSYEQYF. The CDR3 bases are TGTGCCAGCAGCCCAGATCCGAGACAGGGCTCCTACGAGCAGTACTTC. This chain joins TRBV9 and TRBJ2-7; 7 bases are shared with TRBD1. This CDR3 is 16 amino acids long. Germline trimming cut 4 bases from V and 0 bases from J; bases unmatched to any gene: 10. In germline, CDR1 is SGDLS, CDR2 YYNGEE.

The V and J genes are TRBV6-4 and TRBJ2-1; 8 nucleotides line up with TRBD2. The CDR3 has 15 residues. Germline CDR1 and CDR2: MRHNA and SNTAGT. J gave up 16 bases and V 0 bases, and 14 bases lay outside the gene matches. The CDR3 DNA reads TGTGCCAGCAGTGACTCCATCGCACAAGGACTAGCTTTATTCTTC. Protein: CASSDSIAQGLALFF.

V and J are TRBV5-5 and TRBJ1-1; D is uncertain. This CDR3 contains 12 residues. Germline lookup yields CDR1 SGHKS and CDR2 YYEKEE (reference sequence). Between the trimmed V and J ends, which lost 5 bases and 1 base, there was a span of 6 bases. The CDR3 reads CASRAENTEAFF. The DNA of the CDR3 is TGTGCCAGCAGAGCCGAGAACACTGAAGCTTTCTTT.

The rearrangement joins TRBV4-1 to TRBJ1-1, with a tentative D call TRBD1 (6 bases). The CDR3 loop spans 17 amino acids. V was cut by 2 bases and J by 0 bases, with 16 bases left in between. Per germline, CDR1 MGHRA and CDR2 YSYEKL. This CDR3 is CASSQTSRGQLNTEAFF. Here the CDR3 DNA reads TGCGCCAGCAGCCAAACCTCGAGAGGACAGTTGAACACTGAAGCTTTCTTT.

The chain uses TRBV7-3 and TRBJ2-1, with D possibly being TRBD1 or TRBD2 (7 bases each). The CDR3 consists of 15 residues. The germline gives CDR1 SGHTA, CDR2 FQGTGA. Trimming removed 3 bases at V and 7 bases at J, with 16 bases between. The CDR3 DNA reads as TGTGCCAGCAGCTTGGGAGGGGGCGCGTATAATGAGCAGTTCTTC. As protein: CASSLGGGAYNEQFF.

The chain joins TRBV27 to TRBJ1-1; weak D call: TRBD1 (6 bases). Germline-derived CDR1 and CDR2 are MNHEY and SMNVEV (reference sequence). This CDR3 is built from 17 residues. V lost 5 bases to trimming and J lost 3 bases, with 22 bases between them. In DNA form, the CDR3 reads TGTGCCAGCAGTCCAGGGACATCTCGGGGGTACGACACTGAAGCTTTCTTT. It specifies CASSPGTSRGYDTEAFF.

The chain uses TRBV7-2 and TRBJ1-2, with D unresolved. CDR3 length: 14 amino acids. The V end was cut by 5 bases, the J end by 4 bases, with 14 bases between. The germline CDR1 and CDR2 sequences are SGHTA and FQGNSA. DNA of the CDR3: TGTGCCAGCAGCCCCGATTTGCGGGCCTATGGCTACACCTTC. This sequence encodes CASSPDLRAYGYTF.

Only one count was recorded for this clone. This chain joins TRBV11-3 and TRBJ2-5; D may match TRBD1 or TRBD2 (5 bases each). Trimming cost V 6 bases and J 7 bases, with 15 bases left between them. Germline V gene lookup returns CDR1 SGHNT and CDR2 YENEEA. This CDR3 is built from 13 residues. CDR3 loop: CASRTFGALTQYF. The CDR3, as DNA: TGTGCCAGCAGGACCTTCGGGGCCTTGACCCAGTACTTC.

The gene calls are TRBV19 and TRBJ2-1, with a weak D call TRBD2 (5 bases). Looked up from germline, CDR1 is LNHDA and CDR2 is SQIVND (reference sequence). The CDR3 is made up of 14 amino acids. V dropped 7 bases and J dropped 5 bases, with 15 bases sitting between them. For the CDR3, the DNA is TGTGCCAGTACTCCGGACGAGGGTCACAATGAGCAGTTCTTC. Protein: CASTPDEGHNEQFF.

This CDR3 reads CASSPGPGTGNTEAFF. The CDR3 DNA follows: TGTGCCAGCAGCCCAGGGCCAGGGACGGGGAACACTGAAGCTTTCTTT. This rearrangement joins TRBV11-3 to TRBJ1-1; TRBD1 is a possible D gene (5 bases). This CDR3 is 16 amino acids long. Trimming took off 5 bases at V and 1 base at J, with 17 bases between the two ends. The germline CDR1 and CDR2 sequences are SGHNT and YENEEA.

There are a few counts of this clone. This chain joins TRBV11-3 and TRBJ2-1, with D possibly matching TRBD2 (5 bases). Germline V gene sequence: CDR1 SGHNT, CDR2 YENEEA. The CDR3 runs 15 residues. Trimming pared 0 bases from V and 8 bases from J, leaving 14 bases between. Written as DNA, the CDR3 is TGTGCCAGCAGCTTAGAAGGCGAGGGATGGGATGAGCAGTTCTTC. It specifies CASSLEGEGWDEQFF.

This sequence joins TRBV4-2 and TRBJ1-4; 8 bases align to TRBD1. Trimming cost V 0 bases and J 5 bases; bases outside gene matches: 5. The CDR3 consists of 16 residues. CDR1 and CDR2 (germline): LGHNA, YNFKEQ. For the CDR3, the DNA is TGTGCCAGCAGCCAAGAGATCCAGGGGGCGAATGAAAAACTGTTTTTT. It translates to CASSQEIQGANEKLFF.

The rearrangement links TRBV5-4 to TRBJ2-5; 11 nucleotides line up with TRBD2. CDR3 length equals 15 residues. With V trimmed by 0 bases and J by 5 bases, 3 bases remained unmatched. Germline V lookup: CDR1 SGHNT, CDR2 YYREEE (reference sequence). CDR3: CASSLEASGRETQYF. In DNA, the CDR3 is TGTGCCAGCAGCTTGGAGGCTAGCGGGAGGGAGACCCAGTACTTC.

V gene TRBV11-3 combines with J gene TRBJ2-7; D remains unclear. The V gene's germline CDR1 is SGHNT and CDR2 YENEEA. Trimming removed 2 bases at V and 2 bases at J, with 7 bases between. This CDR3 comprises 13 residues. The CDR3 DNA reads TGTGCCAGCAGCTTATTACAAACCTACGAGCAGTACTTC. Translating gives CASSLLQTYEQYF.

The rearrangement links TRBV28 to TRBJ1-5; perhaps TRBD1 as D (6 bases). Germline CDR1 is MDHEN and CDR2 is SYDVKM. The CDR3 runs to 15 residues. Trimming removed 8 bases at V and 2 bases at J, with 16 bases between. CDR3 bases: TGTGCCAGCCTTAGGGGGGGCCCTCGCAATCAGCCCCAGCATTTT. It translates to CASLRGGPRNQPQHF.

The V gene is TRBV7-2, the J gene TRBJ2-1, with 10 bases matching TRBD2. This CDR3 comprises 15 residues. After removal of 0 bases from V and 4 bases from J, the junction contained 0 bases not matched to a gene. Germline V lookup: CDR1 SGHTA, CDR2 FQGNSA. This CDR3 reads CASSLATSGYNEQFF. Here the CDR3 DNA reads TGTGCCAGCAGCTTAGCGACTAGCGGGTACAATGAGCAGTTCTTC.

Only one count was recorded for this clone. V is TRBV27 and J is TRBJ1-2; 7 positions match TRBD1. J gave up 5 bases and V 6 bases, and 6 bases lay outside the gene matches. This CDR3 region has 13 residues. Germline CDR1 reads MNHEY; CDR2 reads SMNVEV (reference sequence). CDR3 DNA: TGTGCCAGCAGCCCCCAGGGGGGGTATGGCTACACCTTC. Protein product: CASSPQGGYGYTF.

V usage is TRBV7-2 and J usage is TRBJ2-1; the match to TRBD2 covers 9 bases. V gave up 2 bases and J gave up 7 bases; unmatched junction bases: 6. The CDR3 is made up of 15 amino acids. Germline CDR1 reads SGHTA; CDR2 reads FQGNSA. CDR3 loop: CASSLSLAGHNEQFF. Here the CDR3 DNA reads TGTGCCAGCAGCTTATCCCTAGCGGGACATAATGAGCAGTTCTTC.

This chain links TRBV19 with TRBJ1-2; 7 bases match TRBD1. V shed 3 bases, J shed 3 bases, and the junction held 10 bases outside the gene matches. Germline assignment: CDR1 LNHDA and CDR2 SQIVND (reference sequence). This CDR3 is built from 16 residues. CDR3 DNA: TGTGCCAGTAGTATCCCGACAGGGCCCTGGTACTATGGCTACACCTTC. It is translated as CASSIPTGPWYYGYTF.

The V and J genes are TRBV19 and TRBJ1-5, with D possibly TRBD1 on 5 matching bases. The germline V gene has CDR1 LNHDA and CDR2 SQIVND (reference sequence). Between the trimmed V and J ends, which lost 7 bases and 7 bases, there was a span of 17 bases. This CDR3 comprises 14 residues. CDR3 residues: CASTNGGVGQPQHF. The CDR3 DNA reads TGTGCCAGTACCAATGGGGGGGTTGGACAGCCCCAGCATTTT.

The V and J genes are TRBV7-2 and TRBJ2-3; TRBD2 agrees at 8 bases. V shed 6 bases and J 3 bases; nucleotides not matched to a gene: 2. CDR1 SGHTA and CDR2 FQGNSA come from the germline V gene. CDR3 length equals 13 residues. CDR3 loop: CASRTGGTDTQYF. The DNA of the CDR3 is TGTGCCAGCAGGACGGGAGGGACAGATACGCAGTATTTT.